A single sample gave rise to the 14 T cell receptor beta chains below, sequenced in a study of blood T cell repertoires in COVID-19. Some clones are missing from TCRdb's copy, which holds only in-frame ones; the method was immunoSEQ multiplex PCR. The sample gives 300,000 to 350,000 clones, over 80% of which show up once; about 8.9% is in the top ten. The source material was PBMCs or T cells enriched from blood (not recorded which). These TCRs come from a woman aged 18-30 years who had recovered from COVID-19.

The CDR3 region is CASREQGQERIDGYTF. The DNA for the CDR3 is TGTGCCAGCAGAGAACAGGGACAGGAGAGGATTGATGGCTACACCTTC. The rearrangement joins TRBV6-6 to TRBJ1-2; 8 nucleotides line up with TRBD1. The germline V gene has CDR1 MNHNY and CDR2 SVGAGI (reference sequence). The CDR3 has 16 residues. V shed 6 bases and J 6 bases; nucleotides not matched to a gene: 15.

Only one count was recorded for this clone. J is TRBJ2-2 and V is TRBV7-3, with TRBD1 matching over 10 bases. Germline V gives CDR1 SGHTA, CDR2 FQGTGA. The CDR3 totals 16 residues. The ends lost 5 bases at V and 3 bases at J; junction bases unmatched: 6. For the CDR3, the DNA is TGTGCCAGCAGCGAAAGACAGGGGGCTGACACCGGGGAGCTGTTTTTT. It is translated as CASSERQGADTGELFF.

The gene calls are TRBV15 and TRBJ2-7, with D maybe TRBD1 (5 bases). This CDR3 comprises 18 residues. Germline V gene lookup returns CDR1 LNHNV and CDR2 YYDKDF (reference sequence). The germline V and J ends were trimmed by 5 bases and 3 bases, with 26 bases remaining between them. This chain's CDR3 is CATSQVGKGPPGFYEQYF. The CDR3 DNA reads TGTGCCACCAGCCAGGTGGGAAAGGGGCCACCGGGCTTCTACGAGCAGTACTTC.

For the CDR3, the DNA is TGTGCCAGCAGCTTACGGACAGGAGAGATGAACACTGAAGCTTTCTTT. It specifies CASSLRTGEMNTEAFF. The rearrangement links TRBV7-6 to TRBJ1-1, with 7 bases matching TRBD1. This CDR3 has 16 residues. J lost 0 bases, V lost 2 bases, and 6 bases had no gene match. Looked up from germline, CDR1 is SGHVS and CDR2 is FNYEAQ.

Only one count was recorded for this clone. The J gene is TRBJ1-1, the V gene TRBV6-5; D unclear. V lost 8 bases, J lost 3 bases, and 13 bases lay in between. The CDR3 is 13 residues long. Germline CDR1 and CDR2: MNHEY and SVGAGI. The CDR3, as DNA: TGTGCCAGCGCCCCCCCGCAGGACACTGAAGCTTTCTTT. Residues: CASAPPQDTEAFF.

This chain connects TRBV9 to TRBJ2-1; 10 bases map to TRBD2. With V trimmed by 0 bases and J by 0 bases, 3 bases remained unmatched. The CDR3 loop spans 17 amino acids. Per the germline V gene, CDR1 is SGDLS and CDR2 is YYNGEE. The CDR3 DNA is TGTGCCAGCAGCGTAGGGGCTAGCGGGGGCTCCTACAATGAGCAGTTCTTC. Translated, it gives CASSVGASGGSYNEQFF. Variable domain in full (rest from reference TRBV9 and TRBJ2-1): DSGVTQTPKHLITATGQRVTLRCSPRSGDLSVYWYQQSLDQGLQFLIQYYNGEERAKGNILERFSAQQFPDLHSELNLSSLELGDSALYFCASSVGASGGSYNEQFFGPGTRLTVL.

This chain links TRBV7-8 with TRBJ2-5; D remains ambiguous. V gave up 1 base and J gave up 5 bases, with 14 bases separating them. Germline V gene lookup returns CDR1 SGHVS and CDR2 FQNEAQ. The CDR3 is 15 amino acids. The CDR3 DNA follows: TGTGCCAGCAGCTTAGGGTCGGGTGGGTCGGAGACCCAGTACTTC. It encodes CASSLGSGGSETQYF.

The V call is TRBV12-5, the J call TRBJ1-3; 9 bases fit TRBD1. Per germline, CDR1 LGHNT and CDR2 FRNRAP. The CDR3 is made up of 16 amino acids. The trim removed 1 base at V and 9 bases at J, leaving 10 bases unmatched. The CDR3 DNA reads TGTGCTAGTGGTTTGGCCGGGACAGGGAGGGTTGTCACCATATATTTT. This codes for CASGLAGTGRVVTIYF.

This clone has only a few counts. The genes are TRBV5-1 and TRBJ1-1; no firm D call. CDR3 size: 15 residues. Deletions cut 2 bases from V and 2 bases from J, with 13 bases between. The germline V gene has CDR1 SGHRS and CDR2 YFSETQ. As DNA, the CDR3 is TGCGCCAGCAGCTTACTATCGGCACAAAACACTGAAGCTTTCTTT. Its protein product is CASSLLSAQNTEAFF.

The chain links TRBV21-1 to TRBJ1-3. TRBV21-1 is shown as a pseudogene. The CDR3 extends over 17 amino acids. CDR3 loop: CASSQSLRGGTGNTIYF. CDR3 nucleotides: TGTGCCAGCAGCCAGAGTTTGAGGGGCGGGACTGGAAACACCATATATTTT.

The chain is built from TRBV7-9 and TRBJ1-2; perhaps TRBD1 as D (6 bases). The V gene lost 5 bases and the J gene lost 4 bases, with 17 bases spanning the gap. Germline CDR1 is SEHNR and CDR2 is FQNEAQ (reference sequence). This CDR3 comprises 15 residues. CDR3 amino acids: CASSPGDTQFYGYTF. CDR3 in DNA: TGTGCCAGCAGCCCCGGGGACACCCAGTTCTATGGCTACACCTTC.

This clone showed up just once. The J gene is TRBJ2-4, the V gene TRBV7-8; 9 bases are shared with TRBD2. CDR1 SGHVS and CDR2 FQNEAQ come from the germline V gene. CDR3 size: 14 residues. The junction had 11 bases not matched to a gene; V was cut back by 8 bases and J by 9 bases. CDR3 DNA: TGTGCCAGCGGCCACAGGACTAGCGCGGTCATTCAGTACTTC. Protein product: CASGHRTSAVIQYF.

The V and J genes are TRBV5-4 and TRBJ2-7, with D perhaps TRBD2 (5 bases). CDR1 and CDR2 from the germline V gene are SGHNT and YYREEE (reference sequence). Between the trimmed V and J ends, which lost 2 bases and 4 bases, there was a span of 13 bases. The CDR3 contains 14 residues. The CDR3 loop reads CASSFAPGKYEQYF. As DNA, the CDR3 is TGTGCCAGCAGCTTCGCTCCGGGAAAATACGAGCAGTACTTC.

This sequence joins TRBV19 and TRBJ1-2, with D possibly being TRBD1 (6 bases). Trimming shortened V by 6 bases and J by 1 base, and 18 bases separated the two germline ends. Germline-derived CDR1 and CDR2 are LNHDA and SQIVND (reference sequence). The CDR3 covers 16 residues. DNA for the CDR3: TGTGCCAGTAGGCCCCGGTGGGGGCCTATTAACTATGGCTACACCTTC. The encoded protein is CASRPRWGPINYGYTF.